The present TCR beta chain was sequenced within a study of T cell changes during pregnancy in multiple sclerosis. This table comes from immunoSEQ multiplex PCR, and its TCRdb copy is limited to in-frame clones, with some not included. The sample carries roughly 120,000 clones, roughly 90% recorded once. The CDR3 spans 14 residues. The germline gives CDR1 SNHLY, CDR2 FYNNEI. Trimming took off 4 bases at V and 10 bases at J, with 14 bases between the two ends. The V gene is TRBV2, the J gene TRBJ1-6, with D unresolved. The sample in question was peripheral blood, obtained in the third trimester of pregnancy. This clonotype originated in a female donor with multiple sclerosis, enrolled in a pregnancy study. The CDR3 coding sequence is TGTGCCAGCAGTGGGGCGCACTCCAGATCACCCCTCCACTTT. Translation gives CASSGAHSRSPLHF.